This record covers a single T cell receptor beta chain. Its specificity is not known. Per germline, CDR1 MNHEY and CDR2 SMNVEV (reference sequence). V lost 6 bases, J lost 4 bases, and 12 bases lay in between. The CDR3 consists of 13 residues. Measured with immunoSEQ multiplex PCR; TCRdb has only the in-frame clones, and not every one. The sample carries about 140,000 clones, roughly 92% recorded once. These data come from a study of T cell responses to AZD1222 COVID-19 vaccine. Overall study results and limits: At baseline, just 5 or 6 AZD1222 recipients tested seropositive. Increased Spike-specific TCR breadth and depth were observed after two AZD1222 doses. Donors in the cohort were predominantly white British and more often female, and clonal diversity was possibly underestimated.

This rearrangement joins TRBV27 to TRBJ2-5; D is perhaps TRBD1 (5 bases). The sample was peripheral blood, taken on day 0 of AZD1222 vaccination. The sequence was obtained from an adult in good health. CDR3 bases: TGTGCCAGCAGCTCCAGGGTCCGAGAGACCCAGTACTTC. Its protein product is CASSSRVRETQYF.